This T cell receptor beta chain was found in a study of blood T cell repertoires in COVID-19. Whole-study context: COVID-19 samples collected from the United States, Italy and Spain covered acute and convalescent phases. PBMCs, B-cell-depleted T cells, or T cells provided the cDNA or gDNA that made up the material.

In the original workflow: How many nucleated cells were present was estimated from reference gene primer amplification. Repertoires were generated with immunoSEQ multiplex PCR, while TCRdb's copy carries only in-frame clones and drops some. D and trimming were read from the DNA, whereas the V and J calls and clone size are those reported in that table. In the table there are more than 60,000 clones, 90% of which are singletons. The sequenced sample consisted of peripheral blood. The clonotype originates from a woman aged 80 or over with active or convalescent COVID-19.

CDR3 amino acids: CASGLTAGGSTDTQYF. The CDR3 DNA follows: TGCGCCAGCGGCCTAACAGCGGGGGGGAGCACAGATACGCAGTATTTT. J is TRBJ2-3 and V is TRBV4-3; the match to TRBD2 covers 10 bases. The CDR3 sequence is 16 residues long. The junction had 8 bases not matched to a gene; V was cut back by 8 bases and J by 0 bases. Looked up from germline, CDR1 is LGHNA and CDR2 is YSLEER.